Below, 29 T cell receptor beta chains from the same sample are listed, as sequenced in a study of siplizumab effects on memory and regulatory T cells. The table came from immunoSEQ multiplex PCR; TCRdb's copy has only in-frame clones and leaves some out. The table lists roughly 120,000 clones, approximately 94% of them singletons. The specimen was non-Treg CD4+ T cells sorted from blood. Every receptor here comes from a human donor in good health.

CDR3 residues: CASSQAFGRSSYEQYF. The CDR3 DNA reads as TGCGCCAGCAGCCAGGCATTTGGGAGGAGCTCCTACGAGCAGTACTTC. The rearrangement links TRBV4-1 to TRBJ2-7; tentative D call: TRBD2 (6 bases). The germline V gene has CDR1 MGHRA and CDR2 YSYEKL. V gave up 3 bases and J gave up 0 bases, with 15 bases separating them. There are 16 residues in the CDR3.

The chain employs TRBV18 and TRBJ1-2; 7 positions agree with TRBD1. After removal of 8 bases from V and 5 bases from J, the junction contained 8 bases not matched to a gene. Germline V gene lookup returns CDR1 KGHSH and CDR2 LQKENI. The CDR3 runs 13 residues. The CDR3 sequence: CASTGDSLYGYTF. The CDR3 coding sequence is TGTGCCAGCACGGGGGACAGTCTATATGGCTACACCTTC.

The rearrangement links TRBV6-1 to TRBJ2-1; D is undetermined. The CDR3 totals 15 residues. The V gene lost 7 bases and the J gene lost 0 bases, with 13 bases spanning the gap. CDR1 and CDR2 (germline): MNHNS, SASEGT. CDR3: CASIRISTSYNEQFF. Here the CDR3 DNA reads TGTGCCAGCATCCGTATCTCCACCTCCTACAATGAGCAGTTCTTC.

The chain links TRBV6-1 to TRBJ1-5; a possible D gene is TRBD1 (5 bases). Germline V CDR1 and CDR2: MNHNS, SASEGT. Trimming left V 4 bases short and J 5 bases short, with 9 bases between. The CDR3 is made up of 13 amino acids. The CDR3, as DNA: TGTGCCAGCAGTGTTCAGGGCGATCAGCCCCAGCATTTT. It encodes CASSVQGDQPQHF.

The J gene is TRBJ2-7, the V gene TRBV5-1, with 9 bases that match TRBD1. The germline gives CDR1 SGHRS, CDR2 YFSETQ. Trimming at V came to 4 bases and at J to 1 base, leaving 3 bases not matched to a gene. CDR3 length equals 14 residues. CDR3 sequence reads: CASSSGQGSYEQYF. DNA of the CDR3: TGCGCCAGCAGCAGCGGACAGGGGTCCTACGAGCAGTACTTC.

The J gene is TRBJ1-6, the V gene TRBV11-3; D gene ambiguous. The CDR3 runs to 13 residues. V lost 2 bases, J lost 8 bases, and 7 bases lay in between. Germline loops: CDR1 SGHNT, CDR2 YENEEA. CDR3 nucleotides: TGTGCCAGCAGCTTAAACACTTATTCACCCCTCCACTTT. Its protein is CASSLNTYSPLHF.

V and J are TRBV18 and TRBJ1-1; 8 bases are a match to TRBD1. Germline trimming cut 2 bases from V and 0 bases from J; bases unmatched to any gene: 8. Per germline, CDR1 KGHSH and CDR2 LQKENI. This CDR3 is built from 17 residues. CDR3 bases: TGTGCCAGCTCACCAGTCGCAGGGGGCCGGGTGAACACTGAAGCTTTCTTT. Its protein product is CASSPVAGGRVNTEAFF.

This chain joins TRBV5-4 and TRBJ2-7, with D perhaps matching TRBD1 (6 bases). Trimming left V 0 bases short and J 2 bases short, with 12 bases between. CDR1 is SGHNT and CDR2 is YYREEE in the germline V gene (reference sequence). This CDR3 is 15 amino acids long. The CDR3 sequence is CASSLEATGAYEQYF. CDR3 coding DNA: TGTGCCAGCAGCTTGGAAGCGACAGGAGCCTACGAGCAGTACTTC.

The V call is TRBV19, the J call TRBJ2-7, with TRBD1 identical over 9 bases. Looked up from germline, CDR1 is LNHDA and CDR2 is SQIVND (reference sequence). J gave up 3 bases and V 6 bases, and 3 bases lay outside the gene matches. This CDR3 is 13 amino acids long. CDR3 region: CASSKDRGYEQYF. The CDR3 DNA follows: TGTGCCAGTAGCAAGGACAGGGGCTACGAGCAGTACTTC.

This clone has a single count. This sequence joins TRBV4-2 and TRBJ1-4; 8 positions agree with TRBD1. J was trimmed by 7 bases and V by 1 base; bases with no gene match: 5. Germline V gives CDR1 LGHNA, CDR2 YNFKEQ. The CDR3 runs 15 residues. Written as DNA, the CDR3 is TGTGCCAGCAGCCAAGTTGACAGGGGATCTGAAAAACTGTTTTTT. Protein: CASSQVDRGSEKLFF.

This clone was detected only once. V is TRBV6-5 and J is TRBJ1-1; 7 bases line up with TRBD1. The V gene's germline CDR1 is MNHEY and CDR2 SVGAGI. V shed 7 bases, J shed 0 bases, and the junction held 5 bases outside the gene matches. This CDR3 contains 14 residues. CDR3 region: CASTTGQMNTEAFF. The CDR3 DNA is TGTGCCAGCACGACAGGGCAAATGAACACTGAAGCTTTCTTT.

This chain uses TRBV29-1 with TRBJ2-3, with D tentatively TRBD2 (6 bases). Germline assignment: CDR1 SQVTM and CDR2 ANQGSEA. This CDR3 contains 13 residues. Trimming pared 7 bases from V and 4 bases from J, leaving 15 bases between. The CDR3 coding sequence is TGCAGCGCTCTAGCGCGAGGGGCAGATACGCAGTATTTT. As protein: CSALARGADTQYF.

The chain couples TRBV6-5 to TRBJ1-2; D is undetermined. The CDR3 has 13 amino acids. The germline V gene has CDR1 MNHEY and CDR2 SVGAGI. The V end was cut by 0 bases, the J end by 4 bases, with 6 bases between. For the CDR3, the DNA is TGTGCCAGCAGTTACTCTTCGCTCTATGGCTACACCTTC. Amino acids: CASSYSSLYGYTF.

As DNA, the CDR3 is TGTGCCAGCTCACCGAAGGGGGAGATTAGGTACGAGCAGTACTTC. Its protein product is CASSPKGEIRYEQYF. J is TRBJ2-7 and V is TRBV18; weak D call: TRBD1 (6 bases). V dropped 3 bases and J dropped 4 bases, with 16 bases sitting between them. There are 15 residues in the CDR3. Germline assignment: CDR1 KGHSH and CDR2 LQKENI.

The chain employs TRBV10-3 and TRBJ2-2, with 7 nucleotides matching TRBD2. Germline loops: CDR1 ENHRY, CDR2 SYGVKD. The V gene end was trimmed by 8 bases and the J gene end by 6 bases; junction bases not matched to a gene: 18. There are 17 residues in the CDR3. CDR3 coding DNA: TGTGCCATCTCGCCACGCCGCCCTAGCGGAGGGTCCGGGGAGCTGTTTTTT. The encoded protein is CAISPRRPSGGSGELFF.

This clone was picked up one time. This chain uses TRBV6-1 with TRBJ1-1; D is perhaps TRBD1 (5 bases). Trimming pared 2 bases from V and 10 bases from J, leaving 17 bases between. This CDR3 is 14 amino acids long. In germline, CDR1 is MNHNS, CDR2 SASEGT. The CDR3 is CASSERDLGLRAFF. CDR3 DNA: TGTGCCAGCAGTGAAAGGGACCTAGGGCTTAGAGCTTTCTTT.

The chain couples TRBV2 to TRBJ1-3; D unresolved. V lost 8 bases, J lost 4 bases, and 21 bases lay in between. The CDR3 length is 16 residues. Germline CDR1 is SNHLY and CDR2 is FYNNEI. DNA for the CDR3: TGTGCCAGCCGGCATACGCGGGAGGGTGAAGGAAACACCATATATTTT. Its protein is CASRHTREGEGNTIYF.

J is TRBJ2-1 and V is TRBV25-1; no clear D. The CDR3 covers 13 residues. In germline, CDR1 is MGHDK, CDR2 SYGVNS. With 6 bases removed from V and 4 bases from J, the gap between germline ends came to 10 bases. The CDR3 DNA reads TGTGCCAGCAGGGTAGACCCATACAATGAGCAGTTCTTC. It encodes CASRVDPYNEQFF. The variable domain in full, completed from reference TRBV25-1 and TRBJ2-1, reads EADIYQTPRYLVIGTGKKITLECSQTMGHDKMYWYQQDPGMELHLIHYSYGVNSTEKGDLSSESTVSRIRTEHFPLTLESARPSHTSQYLCASRVDPYNEQFFGPGTRLTVL.

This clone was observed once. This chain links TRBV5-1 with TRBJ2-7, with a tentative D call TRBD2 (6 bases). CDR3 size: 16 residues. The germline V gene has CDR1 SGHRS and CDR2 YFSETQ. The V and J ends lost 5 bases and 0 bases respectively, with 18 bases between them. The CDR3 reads CASRPWSGSSSYEQYF. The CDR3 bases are TGCGCCAGCAGGCCCTGGAGCGGGTCCTCCTCCTACGAGCAGTACTTC.

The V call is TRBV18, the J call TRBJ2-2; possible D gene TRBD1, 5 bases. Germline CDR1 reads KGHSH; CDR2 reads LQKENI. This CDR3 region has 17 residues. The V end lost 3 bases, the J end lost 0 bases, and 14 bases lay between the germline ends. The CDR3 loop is CASSPAQGSANTGELFF. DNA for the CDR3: TGTGCCAGCTCACCTGCCCAGGGCAGTGCGAACACCGGGGAGCTGTTTTTT.

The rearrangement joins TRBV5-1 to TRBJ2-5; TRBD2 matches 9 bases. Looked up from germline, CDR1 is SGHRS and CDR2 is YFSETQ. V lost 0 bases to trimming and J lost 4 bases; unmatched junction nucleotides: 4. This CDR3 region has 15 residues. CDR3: CASSLGSGGRETQYF. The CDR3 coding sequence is TGCGCCAGCAGCTTGGGTAGCGGGGGTAGAGAGACCCAGTACTTC. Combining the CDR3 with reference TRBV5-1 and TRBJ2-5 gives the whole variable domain KAGVTQTPRYLIKTRGQQVTLSCSPISGHRSVSWYQQTPGQGLQFLFEYFSETQRNKGNFPGRFSGRQFSNSRSEMNVSTLELGDSALYLCASSLGSGGRETQYFGPGTRLLVL.

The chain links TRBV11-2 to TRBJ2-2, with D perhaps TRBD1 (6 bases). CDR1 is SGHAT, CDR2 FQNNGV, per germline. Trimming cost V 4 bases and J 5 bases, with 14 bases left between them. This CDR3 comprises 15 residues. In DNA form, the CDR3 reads TGTGCCAGCAGCTCCCCCGGCAGGGGAACCGGGGAGCTGTTTTTT. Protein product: CASSSPGRGTGELFF.

CDR3 coding DNA: TGTGCCAGCACAAGACAGGATAGTCACTATGGCTACACCTTC. Amino acids: CASTRQDSHYGYTF. The V call is TRBV6-5, the J call TRBJ1-2; perhaps TRBD1 as D (6 bases). This CDR3 comprises 14 residues. Germline V gives CDR1 MNHEY, CDR2 SVGAGI. V dropped 7 bases and J dropped 3 bases, with 15 bases sitting between them.

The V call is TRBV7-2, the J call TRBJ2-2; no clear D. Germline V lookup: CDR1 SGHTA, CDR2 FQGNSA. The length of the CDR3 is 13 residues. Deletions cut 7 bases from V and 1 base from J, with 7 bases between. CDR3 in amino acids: CASIYGNTGELFF. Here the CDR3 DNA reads TGTGCCAGCATATACGGGAACACCGGGGAGCTGTTTTTT.

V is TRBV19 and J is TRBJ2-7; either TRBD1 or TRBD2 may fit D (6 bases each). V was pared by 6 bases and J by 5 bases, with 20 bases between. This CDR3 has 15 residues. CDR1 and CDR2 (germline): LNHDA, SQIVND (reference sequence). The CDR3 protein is CASRGTTQGGHEQYF. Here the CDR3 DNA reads TGTGCCAGTAGGGGGACCACACAGGGAGGCCACGAGCAGTACTTC.

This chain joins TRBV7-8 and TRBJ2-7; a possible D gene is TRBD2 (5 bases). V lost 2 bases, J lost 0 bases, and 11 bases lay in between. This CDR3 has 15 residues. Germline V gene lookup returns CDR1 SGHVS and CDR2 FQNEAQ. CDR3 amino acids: CASSLSTGFSYEQYF. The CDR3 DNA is TGTGCCAGCAGCTTATCAACGGGATTCTCCTACGAGCAGTACTTC.

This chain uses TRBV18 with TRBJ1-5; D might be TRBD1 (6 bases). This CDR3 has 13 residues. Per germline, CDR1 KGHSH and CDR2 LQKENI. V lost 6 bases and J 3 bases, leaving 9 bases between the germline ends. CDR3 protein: CASSRTDNQPQHF. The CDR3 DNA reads TGTGCCAGCTCTCGGACAGACAATCAGCCCCAGCATTTT. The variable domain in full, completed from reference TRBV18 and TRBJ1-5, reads NAGVMQNPRHLVRRRGQEARLRCSPMKGHSHVYWYRQLPEEGLKFMVYLQKENIIDESGMPKERFSAEFPKEGPSILRIQQVVRGDSAAYFCASSRTDNQPQHFGDGTRLSIL.

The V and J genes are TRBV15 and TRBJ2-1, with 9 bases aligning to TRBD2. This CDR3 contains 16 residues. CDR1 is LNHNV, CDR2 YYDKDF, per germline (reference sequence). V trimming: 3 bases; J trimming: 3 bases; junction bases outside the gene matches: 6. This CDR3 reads CATSRAVAGDYNEQFF. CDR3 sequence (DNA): TGTGCCACCAGCAGGGCGGTAGCGGGGGACTACAATGAGCAGTTCTTC. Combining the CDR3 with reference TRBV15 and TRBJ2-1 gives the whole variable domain DAMVIQNPRYQVTQFGKPVTLSCSQTLNHNVMYWYQQKSSQAPKLLFHYYDKDFNNEADTPDNFQSRRPNTSFCFLDIRSPGLGDTAMYLCATSRAVAGDYNEQFFGPGTRLTVL.

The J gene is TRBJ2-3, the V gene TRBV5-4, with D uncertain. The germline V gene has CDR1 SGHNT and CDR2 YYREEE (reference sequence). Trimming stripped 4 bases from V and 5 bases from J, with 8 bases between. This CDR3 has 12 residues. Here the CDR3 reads CASSQQEDTQYF. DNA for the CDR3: TGTGCCAGCAGCCAGCAGGAAGATACGCAGTATTTT.